One and the same sample provided the 18 T cell receptor beta chains below, sequenced in a study of T cell repertoires in cytomegalovirus infection. Their recognized antigens are unknown. TCRdb itself ran the reads through MiXCR, one entry per CDR3 protein. The repertoire has 250,000 to 300,000 distinct CDR3 sequences, approximately 22% of them found once; the top ten carry about 21%. The sequences come from cultured PBMCs, collected from culture after CMV antigen stimulation. These TCRs come from a human donor in good health (CMV status not recorded). Some clones in this sample may be carry-over from other donors' samples.

This clonotype was counted only a few times. The chain couples TRBV10-3 to TRBJ1-5; D gene ambiguous. The V end lost 11 bases, the J end lost 5 bases, and 13 bases lay between the germline ends. This CDR3 comprises 12 residues. CDR1 ENHRY and CDR2 SYGVKD come from the germline V gene. In DNA, the CDR3 is TGTGCCGCGGACGACACTGATCAGCCCCAGCATTTT. Translated: CAADDTDQPQHF.

This clonotype occurred many times. V and J are TRBV27 and TRBJ2-3, with D perhaps matching TRBD2 (6 bases). Per the germline V gene, CDR1 is MNHEY and CDR2 is SMNVEV (reference sequence). The length of the CDR3 is 15 residues. The V end lost 6 bases, the J end lost 3 bases, and 16 bases lay between the germline ends. The DNA of the CDR3 is TGTGCCAGCAGACCTCGGGAGACTTGGACAGATACGCAGTATTTT. Translating gives CASRPRETWTDTQYF.

This clonotype was recorded a few times. The chain joins TRBV28 to TRBJ2-3, with 9 nucleotides matching TRBD1. Losses at the gene ends were 10 bases for V and 4 bases for J; bases not matched to a gene: 9. The length of the CDR3 is 14 residues. CDR1 is MDHEN, CDR2 SYDVKM, per germline. In DNA, the CDR3 is TGTGCCACAAAGGACAGGGGACCGCCAGATACGCAGTATTTT. It codes for CATKDRGPPDTQYF.

This clonotype was detected ten times or more. The rearrangement uses TRBV7-9 and TRBJ2-2, with TRBD1 as a possible D gene (6 bases). Trimming cost V 6 bases and J 6 bases, with 17 bases left between them. The CDR3 covers 15 residues. Germline V gene lookup returns CDR1 SEHNR and CDR2 FQNEAQ (reference sequence). This chain's CDR3 is CASRNKRGIPGELFF. The CDR3 nucleotides read TGTGCCAGCAGGAATAAGAGGGGGATTCCCGGGGAGCTGTTTTTT. Combining the CDR3 with reference TRBV7-9 and TRBJ2-2 gives the whole variable domain DTGVSQNPRHKITKRGQNVTFRCDPISEHNRLYWYRQTLGQGPEFLTYFQNEAQLEKSRLLSDRFSAERPKGSFSTLEIQRTEQGDSAMYLCASRNKRGIPGELFFGEGSRLTVL.

The chain has TRBV6-5 and TRBJ2-1; D is uncertain. The germline CDR1 and CDR2 sequences are MNHEY and SVGAGI. CDR3 size: 13 residues. V was pared by 1 base and J by 8 bases, with 9 bases between. CDR3 bases: TGTGCCAGCAGTTACTTATCTCTCTATGAGCAGTTCTTC. This gives the protein CASSYLSLYEQFF.

This clonotype showed up just a few times. This sequence joins TRBV5-4 and TRBJ2-1, with D uncertain. There are 14 residues in the CDR3. The germline V and J ends were trimmed by 5 bases and 0 bases, with 9 bases remaining between them. CDR1 and CDR2 from the germline V gene are SGHNT and YYREEE (reference sequence). This CDR3 reads CASRVDHSYNEQFF. The CDR3 DNA sequence: TGTGCCAGCAGAGTCGATCACTCCTACAATGAGCAGTTCTTC.

This clonotype was detected ten times or more. This chain joins TRBV7-2 and TRBJ2-7; TRBD2 aligns across 14 bases. CDR1 and CDR2 from the germline V gene are SGHTA and FQGNSA. With 5 bases clipped from V and 6 bases from J, the junction kept 3 bases outside the gene matches. The CDR3 sequence is 14 residues long. CDR3 sequence (DNA): TGTGCCAGCAGCCTTGGACTAGCGGGAGGCGAGCAGTACTTC. It encodes CASSLGLAGGEQYF.

This clonotype appeared a few times. This chain joins TRBV19 and TRBJ2-2, with D possibly TRBD2 on 6 matching bases. Germline CDR1 LNHDA, CDR2 SQIVND (reference sequence). This CDR3 contains 13 residues. V shed 2 bases and J shed 7 bases, with 8 bases lying between them. The CDR3 spells CASSIWRGGELFF. CDR3 nucleotides: TGTGCCAGTAGTATATGGAGGGGCGGGGAGCTGTTTTTT.

The chain has TRBV20-1 and TRBJ2-3; D not certain. CDR1 and CDR2 from the germline V gene are DFQATT and SNEGSKA (reference sequence). This CDR3 is built from 11 residues. Trimming removed 6 bases at V and 8 bases at J, with 12 bases between. The CDR3 sequence: CSALVVGTQYF. CDR3 DNA: TGCAGTGCCTTAGTTGTCGGTACGCAGTATTTT.

This clonotype appeared a few times. This chain connects TRBV20-1 to TRBJ2-1, with TRBD2 matching 10 bases. V lost 8 bases to trimming and J lost 0 bases; unmatched junction nucleotides: 16. The CDR3 has 18 residues. Per the germline V gene, CDR1 is DFQATT and CDR2 is SNEGSKA (reference sequence). CDR3 in DNA: TGCAGTTCTCAAAGGGAACTAGCGGGATTCATCTCCTACAATGAGCAGTTCTTC. This encodes CSSQRELAGFISYNEQFF.

The chain joins TRBV5-6 to TRBJ2-7, with a weak D call TRBD1 (6 bases). Germline CDR1 SGHDT, CDR2 YYEEEE. Trimming shortened V by 4 bases and J by 3 bases, and 11 bases separated the two germline ends. The CDR3 loop spans 13 amino acids. Written as DNA, the CDR3 is TGTGCCAGCAGCCTGACAGGAATCTACGAGCAGTACGTC. This gives the protein CASSLTGIYEQYV.

This clonotype was counted between two and nine times. This chain joins TRBV28 and TRBJ1-1; no clear D. The CDR3 loop spans 16 amino acids. The V end lost 4 bases, the J end lost 1 base, and 16 bases lay between the germline ends. Per the germline V gene, CDR1 is MDHEN and CDR2 is SYDVKM. As DNA, the CDR3 is TGTGCCAGCAGTTCCCGGCTGAGAACTCGGAACACTGAAGCTTTCTTT. It codes for CASSSRLRTRNTEAFF.

This clonotype was counted many times. The gene calls are TRBV7-2 and TRBJ1-1; D gene uncertain. Between the trimmed V and J ends, which lost 5 bases and 4 bases, there was a span of 17 bases. The CDR3 totals 15 residues. CDR1 is SGHTA, CDR2 FQGNSA, per germline. The DNA for the CDR3 is TGTGCCAGCAGCCCAGCGCAGACGTATCTCACTGAAGCTTTCTTT. It specifies CASSPAQTYLTEAFF.

This clonotype has a handful of counts. The gene calls are TRBV6-2 or TRBV6-3 and TRBJ2-3, with no clear D. Between the trimmed V and J ends, which lost 7 bases and 4 bases, there was a span of 12 bases. CDR1 is MNHEY, CDR2 SVGEGT, per germline. This CDR3 comprises 13 residues. The CDR3 loop is CASKVEGPDTQYF. The CDR3 DNA reads as TGTGCCAGCAAAGTAGAAGGGCCAGATACGCAGTATTTT.

The rearrangement uses TRBV2 and TRBJ2-7, with TRBD1 matching over 7 bases. The J segment lost 2 bases and the V segment lost 2 bases, leaving 6 bases of the junction unmatched. The CDR3 length is 15 residues. Germline-derived CDR1 and CDR2 are SNHLY and FYNNEI. CDR3 nucleotide sequence: TGTGCCAGCAGTGAATCCGGGACAGAGGCCTACGAGCAGTACTTC. Translated, it gives CASSESGTEAYEQYF.

The chain couples TRBV6-2 or TRBV6-3 to TRBJ2-1; TRBD2 aligns across 10 bases. V lost 2 bases and J lost 7; bases outside the gene matches: 5. From germline, CDR1 is MNHEY and CDR2 SVGEGT. This CDR3 has 15 residues. This chain's CDR3 is CASSYGASGRNEQFF. In nucleotides, the CDR3 is TGTGCCAGCAGTTACGGGGCTAGCGGGAGAAATGAGCAGTTCTTC.

This clonotype has only a few counts. The gene calls are TRBV27 and TRBJ1-2; D not resolved. CDR1 and CDR2 (germline): MNHEY, SMNVEV (reference sequence). The CDR3 totals 16 residues. Trimming took 5 bases from V and 3 from J, leaving 19 bases between them. DNA for the CDR3: TGTGCCAGCAGTCCAGTGATAGTGGGAAGAGACTATGGCTACACCTTC. Translated: CASSPVIVGRDYGYTF.

The CDR3 nucleotides are TGTGCCAGCAGTGTTATCGTTAACTATGGCTACACCTTC. Translation: CASSVIVNYGYTF. This sequence joins TRBV2 and TRBJ1-2; D gene uncertain. Deletions cut 4 bases from V and 1 base from J, with 7 bases between. The CDR3 has 13 amino acids. Germline CDR1 SNHLY, CDR2 FYNNEI. Based on the CDR3 plus reference TRBV2 and TRBJ1-2, the full variable domain is EPEVTQTPSHQVTQMGQEVILRCVPISNHLYFYWYRQILGQKVEFLVSFYNNEISEKSEIFDDQFSVERPDGSNFTLKIRSTKLEDSAMYFCASSVIVNYGYTFGSGTRLTVV.